This TCR beta chain was recovered during a study of T cells in Graves' hyperthyroidism and ophthalmopathy. Diagnosis relied on clinical symptoms, serum thyroxine and TRAb, thyroid ultrasound and orbital computed tomography. The investigators amplified TCR beta CDR3 regions from RNA transcripts. During a first-round RT-PCR of the TCR CDR3, the HTBI primer set was used. TCRdb independently ran MiXCR on the multiplex PCR reads; one entry per CDR3 protein. The sample includes over 250,000 distinct CDR3 sequences, around 22% seen only once; the top ten take 50% to 75%. Germline loops: CDR1 MNHNS, CDR2 SASEGT. V lost 0 bases, J lost 4 bases, and 1 base stayed unmatched. The CDR3 sequence is 15 residues long. As for this clonotype: Its antigen remains unidentified.

Study-level points and caveats: The authors' 13 V-J model separated ophthalmopathy from stable hyperthyroidism. Most expanded thyroid clonotypes above 0.001 recurred in blood.

V and J are TRBV6-1 and TRBJ2-1, with TRBD2 matching over 9 bases. The clonotype comes from a man aged 25-45 years with Graves' ophthalmopathy. Material: blood. The DNA of the CDR3 is TGTGCCAGCAGTGAAGCTAGCGGGAGTTACAATGAGCAGTTCTTC. Translating gives CASSEASGSYNEQFF.